This T cell receptor beta chain was obtained from a study of blood T cell repertoires in COVID-19. Looking at the study overall: Material from acute and convalescent COVID-19 was sourced from the United States, Italy and Spain. PBMCs, B-cell-depleted T cells, or T cells were the source of the cDNA or gDNA that made up the material.

The method was immunoSEQ multiplex PCR; TCRdb's version includes in-frame clones alone and lacks a portion of them. The repertoire consists of some 100,000 clones, with approximately 86% occurring once and the leading ten covering roughly 5%. Germline loops: CDR1 LNHNV, CDR2 YYDKDF (reference sequence). V was clipped by 0 bases and J by 1 base; unmatched bases: 2. The CDR3 has 15 amino acids. The chain couples TRBV15 to TRBJ2-7; 8 bases line up with TRBD2. The receptor comes from a human donor in a cohort sampled during active COVID-19. The sample taken for sequencing was peripheral blood. CDR3 residues: CATSREASGSYEQYF. CDR3 coding DNA: TGTGCCACCAGCAGAGAAGCTAGCGGGTCCTACGAGCAGTACTTC.